This T cell receptor (beta chain) appears in the sequencing data of a study of vaccination and CD4 T cells after COVID-19. Treatment given: roughly ten-day PBMC culture with coronavirus spike peptide pools or control peptides (ViraFEST assay). Those CD4+ T cells from the unexposed donor predate the COVID-19 pandemic (2011-2018). ViraFEST enlarged antigen-specific T cell populations with peptide pools and afterwards sequenced TCRs. As concerns this clonotype: The antigen is undetermined.

Cultured CD4+ T cell DNA was sequenced using the Oncomine TCR Beta short-read assay. Someone extracted genomic DNA from cultured CD4+ T cells. MiXCR, run by TCRdb on the PCR reads, gives a single entry per CDR3 protein. Of nearly 7,000 distinct CDR3 sequences listed, approximately 37% are singletons. Material: CD4+ T cells from blood, cultured in vitro. This clonotype was sampled from a human donor in good health.

This chain's CDR3 is CASSPRTGGEQETQYF. The CDR3 nucleotides are TGTGCCAGCAGCCCCCGGACAGGGGGCGAACAAGAGACCCAGTACTTC. The rearrangement joins TRBV7-2 to TRBJ2-5; 11 bases fit TRBD1. Losses at the gene ends were 5 bases for V and 2 bases for J; bases not matched to a gene: 7. Germline CDR1 SGHTA, CDR2 FQGNSA. This CDR3 comprises 16 residues. Full variable domain (remainder filled in from reference TRBV7-2 and TRBJ2-5): GAGVSQSPSNKVTEKGKDVELRCDPISGHTALYWYRQSLGQGLEFLIYFQGNSAPDKSGLPSDRFSAERTGGSVSTLTIQRTQQEDSAVYLCASSPRTGGEQETQYFGPGTRLLVL.